Listed below are T cell receptor beta chains from one sample, sequenced in a study of shared clonotypes between healthy human individuals. Profiled with immunoSEQ multiplex PCR; TCRdb holds only in-frame clones, not every one. This sample has more than 500,000 clones, with roughly 95% found just once. Sequencing was carried out using naive CD8+ T cells sorted from blood. These TCRs come from a woman in her twenties or thirties in good health. Each CDR3 is given with its conserved first and last residue. The D gene is left open where the match is weak. Clone size appears in some rows only: once, few, many, or a class for an expanded clone.

TRBD2 TRBJ2-7 TRBV7-9 - CASSSRTREEQYF TGTGCCAGCAGCTCCCGGACTAGAGAGGAGCAGTACTTC
- TRBJ1-2 TRBV28 - CASSLQITSRNYGYTF TGTGCCAGCAGTTTGCAGATTACCTCCCGCAACTATGGCTACACCTTC
TRBD1 TRBJ2-5 TRBV5-4 - CASSFPGQAQETQYF TGTGCCAGCAGCTTTCCCGGACAGGCACAAGAGACCCAGTACTTC
- TRBJ1-1 TRBV27 - CASSTGTMNTEAFF TGTGCCAGCAGCACCGGGACTATGAACACTGAAGCTTTCTTT
- TRBJ2-7 TRBV7-8 once CASSLTAGHYEQYF TGTGCCAGCAGCTTAACAGCCGGTCACTACGAGCAGTACTTC
- TRBJ2-7 TRBV6-5 - CASSSSPGPYEQYF TGTGCCAGCAGTTCCTCTCCGGGACCCTACGAGCAGTACTTC
- TRBJ2-1 TRBV2 - CASSDNGIRNEQFF TGTGCCAGCAGTGACAACGGAATCCGCAATGAGCAGTTCTTC
- TRBJ2-5 TRBV19 - CATASTMQETQYF TGTGCCACCGCGAGTACCATGCAAGAGACCCAGTACTTC
TRBD1 TRBJ1-4 TRBV15 once CATSRDRREEKLFF TGTGCCACCAGCAGGGACAGGCGGGAAGAAAAACTGTTTTTT
TRBD1 TRBJ1-4 TRBV27 - CASSFRGSNEKLFF TGTGCCAGCAGTTTCAGGGGGTCAAATGAAAAACTGTTTTTT
- TRBJ1-1 TRBV7-9 - CASSPPRAAGSDGAFF TGTGCCAGCAGCCCCCCCAGAGCGGCAGGATCGGATGGCGCTTTCTTT
- TRBJ2-1 TRBV2 - CASRTGTRVKSYNEQFF TGTGCCAGCAGGACAGGGACTAGGGTGAAATCCTACAATGAGCAGTTCTTC
- TRBJ1-5 TRBV27 - CASSFIGGNQPQHF TGTGCCAGCAGTTTTATTGGAGGCAATCAGCCCCAGCATTTT
- TRBJ2-5 TRBV11-1 - CASSSVVGAETQYF TGTGCCAGCAGCTCCGTGGTAGGGGCGGAGACCCAGTACTTC
TRBD1 TRBJ1-4 TRBV5-1 - CASSVTTGIGEKLFF TGCGCCAGCAGCGTGACGACAGGGATCGGTGAAAAACTGTTTTTT
- TRBJ2-7 TRBV5-6 - CASSLTTGSSYEQYF TGTGCCAGCAGCCTAACTACAGGTAGCTCCTACGAGCAGTACTTC
- TRBJ1-4 TRBV11-3 once CASSLVSPGAGEKLFF TGTGCCAGCAGCTTAGTATCCCCGGGGGCGGGTGAAAAACTGTTTTTT
- TRBJ1-2 TRBV7-8 - CASSPYDGTVGYTF TGTGCCAGCAGCCCCTATGACGGGACGGTTGGCTACACCTTC
TRBD1 TRBJ2-1 TRBV7-9 - CASSRDRYNEQFF TGTGCCAGCAGCCGGGACAGATACAATGAGCAGTTCTTC
- TRBJ2-5 TRBV25-1 - CASSIRQETQYF TGTGCCAGCAGTATTAGGCAAGAGACCCAGTACTTC